One sample yielded the 8 T cell receptor beta chains listed below, sequenced in a study of T-cell reconstitution after alpha-beta-depleted transplantation in children. TCRbeta library preparation incorporated unique molecular identifiers. TCRdb passed the PCR reads through MiXCR, listing each CDR3 protein once. The sample has 330,000 or so distinct CDR3 sequences; 10% are singletons. This sample comprised PBMCs from the stem cell graft donor, obtained from the stem cell graft. These TCRs come from a human donor who donated a stem cell graft to a child with acute lymphoblastic leukemia.

The rearrangement joins TRBV5-1 to TRBJ2-1, with 13 bases identical to TRBD2. The CDR3 contains 17 residues. Germline V lookup: CDR1 SGHRS, CDR2 YFSETQ. Losses at the gene ends were 5 bases for V and 0 bases for J; bases not matched to a gene: 5. CDR3 DNA: TGCGCCAGCAGTTCGACTAGCGGGAGGTTCTCCTACAATGAGCAGTTCTTC. It specifies CASSSTSGRFSYNEQFF.

The V call is TRBV11-1, the J call TRBJ2-7, with D tentatively TRBD1 or TRBD2 (5 bases each). V was clipped by 0 bases and J by 4 bases, with 25 bases between them. Germline-derived CDR1 and CDR2 are SGHAT and FQDESV (reference sequence). The CDR3 runs to 19 residues. CDR3: CASSLAQSGRVGLNYEQYF. The CDR3 DNA follows: TGTGCCAGCAGCTTAGCCCAATCAGGGCGGGTCGGTCTTAATTACGAGCAGTACTTC.

This clonotype showed up many times. This chain joins TRBV4-2 and TRBJ2-3, with 7 bases aligning to TRBD2. CDR1 is LGHNA and CDR2 is YNFKEQ in the germline V gene. The CDR3 runs to 16 residues. Trimming cost V 1 base and J 3 bases; bases outside gene matches: 7. For the CDR3, the DNA is TGTGCCAGCAGCCAAGGGTGGCGGGAGCTAACAGATACGCAGTATTTT. Protein: CASSQGWRELTDTQYF.

In its sample, this clonotype was seen a few times. The chain employs TRBV7-8 and TRBJ1-3; D call uncertain. Deletions cut 1 base from V and 2 bases from J, with 9 bases between. CDR3 length: 15 amino acids. The germline V gene has CDR1 SGHVS and CDR2 FQNEAQ. Here the CDR3 reads CASSLERQAGNTIYF. In DNA form, the CDR3 reads TGTGCCAGCAGCTTAGAGAGGCAAGCTGGAAACACCATATATTTT. Full variable domain (remainder filled in from reference TRBV7-8 and TRBJ1-3): GAGVSQSPRYKVAKRGQDVALRCDPISGHVSLFWYQQALGQGPEFLTYFQNEAQLDKSGLPSDRFFAERPEGSVSTLKIQRTQQEDSAVYLCASSLERQAGNTIYFGEGSWLTVV.

This rearrangement joins TRBV12-3 or TRBV12-4 to TRBJ2-3, with 9 nucleotides matching TRBD1. V was pared by 5 bases and J by 0 bases, with 15 bases of the junction left unmatched. The CDR3 totals 19 residues. CDR3 DNA: TGTGCCAGCAGTCTGAAGAGGGGACAGGGACTACTGAGCACAGATACGCAGTATTTT. It is translated as CASSLKRGQGLLSTDTQYF.

In this sample, this clonotype turned up a few times. The genes are TRBV5-6 and TRBJ2-3, with 7 bases matching TRBD2. The CDR3 is 15 residues long. V shed 5 bases, J shed 3 bases, and the junction held 9 bases outside the gene matches. Germline loops: CDR1 SGHDT, CDR2 YYEEEE. CDR3 DNA: TGTGCCAGCAGTTTCGTGGGGGGGAGGACAGATACGCAGTATTTT. This translates into CASSFVGGRTDTQYF.

This clonotype was found a few times. The V gene is TRBV20-1, the J gene TRBJ2-3; D is perhaps TRBD1 or TRBD2 (6 bases each). The germline CDR1 and CDR2 sequences are DFQATT and SNEGSKA (reference sequence). CDR3 length: 14 amino acids. Trimming took 6 bases from V and 10 from J, leaving 23 bases between them. The CDR3 reads CSANKGEVRTPQYF. The DNA of the CDR3 is TGCAGTGCCAACAAGGGGGAGGTCCGAACTCCGCAGTATTTT.

The V call is TRBV6-2 or TRBV6-3, the J call TRBJ2-6; maybe TRBD2 (6 bases). The CDR3 runs to 17 residues. Looked up from germline, CDR1 is MNHEY and CDR2 is SVGEGT. V was clipped by 6 bases and J by 4 bases, with 19 bases between them. The CDR3 bases are TGTGCCAGCAGCCAAACCGGGAGACTGGGGGGGGCCAACGTCCTGACTTTC. Its translation is CASSQTGRLGGANVLTF.